The entry that follows covers one T cell receptor (beta chain) sequence. The data belong to a study of blood T cell repertoires in COVID-19. Here immunoSEQ multiplex PCR was the method, and the copy in TCRdb shows in-frame clones only, minus some. The sample shows around 40,000 clones, almost 90% of them seen only once. V gave up 2 bases and J gave up 4 bases, with 20 bases separating them. The CDR3 sequence is 17 residues long. This receptor was identified in a human donor in a cohort sampled during active COVID-19. Sequencing was done on a sample of peripheral blood. This rearrangement joins TRBV23-1 to TRBJ1-1; the D gene is possibly TRBD1 (5 bases). TRBV23-1 is given ORF status, its function remaining uncertain. This CDR3 reads CASSQRDRRDQSTEAFF. Here the CDR3 DNA reads TGCGCCAGCAGTCAACGTGACAGAAGAGACCAGAGCACTGAAGCTTTCTTT.